The 17 T cell receptor beta chains listed next were all sequenced from one sample in a study of blood T cells in healthy people across ages. The second PCR ran about 6 to 12 cycles with a sample-barcoded 5' primer and J-beta primers. TCRdb reprocessed the 5' RACE reads with MiXCR, giving one entry per CDR3 protein. The table lists 1.2 million to 1.5 million distinct CDR3 sequences, about 40% of them singletons. The sample consisted of blood. These TCRs come from a woman younger than 35 in good health.

This chain links TRBV20-1 with TRBJ2-1; possible D gene TRBD2, 5 bases. The CDR3 spans 11 residues. Germline CDR1 and CDR2: DFQATT and SNEGSKA (reference sequence). V lost 2 bases and J lost 13, with 12 bases in between. This CDR3 reads CSARSHRGQFF. The CDR3 DNA reads TGCAGTGCTAGATCCCACCGGGGTCAGTTCTTC.

There are a few counts of this clonotype. The V and J genes are TRBV30 and TRBJ2-2, with D uncertain. The CDR3 sequence is 10 residues long. Trimming took off 5 bases at V and 8 bases at J, with 6 bases between the two ends. Germline V lookup: CDR1 GTSNPN, CDR2 SVGIG (reference sequence). Written as DNA, the CDR3 is TGTGCCTGGTTCTCGGGGGAGCTGTTTTTT. Translating gives CAWFSGELFF.

The chain has TRBV5-1 and TRBJ2-1, with D tentatively TRBD2 (5 bases). Germline loops: CDR1 SGHRS, CDR2 YFSETQ. V gave up 4 bases and J gave up 1 base, with 12 bases separating them. There are 15 residues in the CDR3. In nucleotides, the CDR3 is TGCGCCAGCAGCCGATCAGCGGCTTCCTACAATGAGCAGTTCTTC. It codes for CASSRSAASYNEQFF.

Only a few counts were recorded for this clonotype. This rearrangement joins TRBV25-1 to TRBJ1-2; no definite D call. Germline V gene sequence: CDR1 MGHDK, CDR2 SYGVNS. The CDR3 contains 15 residues. V dropped 8 bases and J dropped 4 bases, with 20 bases sitting between them. CDR3 coding DNA: TGTGCCAGCCCCTCGAATTCCCTCCTGGGCTATGGCTACACCTTC. It is translated as CASPSNSLLGYGYTF.

This clonotype occurred a few times. The rearrangement joins TRBV2 to TRBJ2-1, with D possibly matching TRBD2 (6 bases). Germline V lookup: CDR1 SNHLY, CDR2 FYNNEI. CDR3 length equals 15 residues. V was shortened by 3 bases and J by 0 bases, with 9 bases between the two germline ends. The CDR3 spells CASSDRGLSYNEQFF. CDR3 coding DNA: TGTGCCAGCAGTGATAGGGGACTCTCCTACAATGAGCAGTTCTTC.

The gene calls are TRBV10-2 and TRBJ2-5, with 8 bases identical to TRBD2. The CDR3 has 15 residues. V lost 5 bases, J lost 4 bases, and 9 bases stayed unmatched. The germline gives CDR1 WSHSY, CDR2 SAAADI. The DNA for the CDR3 is TGCGCCAGCAGTACGGGACTAGTGGAGCTAGAGACCCAGTACTTC. Translating it yields CASSTGLVELETQYF.

Notes on this clonotype: The junction departs from the called germline gene at one end, perhaps through a read error. The CDR3 bases are TGTGCCATCAGGGCTAGCGGGCCCGAGCGTCCCACAGATACGCATTATTTT. The encoded protein is CAIRASGPERPTDTHYF. The chain is built from TRBV10-3 and TRBJ2-3; 8 positions match TRBD2. Per the germline V gene, CDR1 is ENHRY and CDR2 is SYGVKD. The CDR3 covers 17 residues.

This clonotype was seen repeatedly, ten times or more. This chain connects TRBV20-1 to TRBJ2-1; D unresolved. The CDR3 is made up of 11 amino acids. Trimming cost V 0 bases and J 10 bases, with 7 bases left between them. Germline V gives CDR1 DFQATT, CDR2 SNEGSKA (reference sequence). CDR3 loop: CSARDRDEQFF. CDR3 in DNA: TGCAGTGCTAGAGATAGAGACGAGCAGTTCTTC.

This clonotype was observed a few times. J is TRBJ1-4 and V is TRBV6-1; D gene uncertain. V gave up 1 base and J gave up 3 bases, with 15 bases separating them. The CDR3 covers 17 residues. Germline V lookup: CDR1 MNHNS, CDR2 SASEGT. CDR3 bases: TGTGCCAGCAGTGAAGATAGAGTAGGGCAGGCTAATGAAAAACTGTTTTTT. Residues: CASSEDRVGQANEKLFF.

This clonotype has more than one count but fewer than ten. The chain recombines TRBV3-1 with TRBJ1-2; tentatively, D is TRBD1 (5 bases). Germline loops: CDR1 LGHDT, CDR2 YNNKEL (reference sequence). The CDR3 spans 14 residues. V lost 1 base and J lost 8, with 14 bases in between. Here the CDR3 reads CASSQGSGGKGYTF. DNA of the CDR3: TGTGCCAGCAGCCAAGGATCGGGGGGTAAGGGCTACACCTTC.

This clonotype was picked up a small number of times. The chain recombines TRBV12-3 or TRBV12-4 with TRBJ1-2; 9 bases fit TRBD1. The CDR3 consists of 15 residues. V dropped 3 bases and J dropped 5; count of bases not matched to a gene: 7. CDR3 DNA sequence: TGTGCCAGCAGTTTGGGGACAGGGCCCGCATATGGCTACACCTTC. Translating gives CASSLGTGPAYGYTF.

The chain joins TRBV20-1 to TRBJ2-5; 7 nucleotides align to TRBD1. Judging by the DNA end, TRBJ2-7 fits better; the J call may be wrong. Germline V lookup: CDR1 DFQATT, CDR2 SNEGSKA (reference sequence). The CDR3 contains 14 residues. CDR3 amino acids: CSAKSETGLYEQYF. The CDR3 DNA sequence: TGCAGTGCTAAATCCGAGACAGGGCTCTACGAGCAGTACTTC.

V gene TRBV14 combines with J gene TRBJ2-7, with D maybe TRBD2 (5 bases). Looked up from germline, CDR1 is SGHDN and CDR2 is FVKESK. This CDR3 has 15 amino acids. V was shortened by 4 bases and J by 3 bases, with 16 bases between the two germline ends. In nucleotides, the CDR3 is TGTGCCAGCAGCCCTCTGGAGAGGGCTAGCTACGAGCAGTACTTC. It translates to CASSPLERASYEQYF.

CDR3 coding DNA: TGTGCCAGCACCGCCGGGACAGGGGGCCAACATTCACCCCTCCACTTT. Translating gives CASTAGTGGQHSPLHF. The chain is built from TRBV3-1 and TRBJ1-6, with 12 bases matching TRBD1. V shed 7 bases and J 8 bases; nucleotides not matched to a gene: 9. Germline V gene sequence: CDR1 LGHDT, CDR2 YNNKEL (reference sequence). CDR3 size: 16 residues.

This chain connects TRBV6-5 to TRBJ1-2, with D possibly TRBD1 on 5 matching bases. Trimming removed 6 bases at V and 8 bases at J, with 22 bases between. Germline V gene lookup returns CDR1 MNHEY and CDR2 SVGAGI. CDR3 size: 15 residues. The CDR3 here is CASRTERIGQTGYTF. DNA for the CDR3: TGTGCCAGCAGGACCGAAAGAATTGGACAAACAGGCTACACCTTC.

The chain's CDR3 is CASSSQGPSGNTIYF. DNA of the CDR3: TGTGCCAGCAGTTCACAGGGCCCCTCTGGAAACACCATATATTTT. The V call is TRBV7-2, the J call TRBJ1-3, with a possible D match to TRBD1 (6 bases). Between the trimmed V and J ends, which lost 6 bases and 0 bases, there was a span of 12 bases. This CDR3 spans 15 amino acids. The germline V gene encodes CDR1 SGHTA and CDR2 FQGNSA.

This clonotype came up a few times. The CDR3 loop reads CASSLANNEQYF. The CDR3 bases are TGTGCCAGCAGCTTAGCCAACAATGAGCAGTACTTC. This chain links TRBV11-1 with TRBJ2-1; D gene uncertain. The J call is doubtful: the DNA matches TRBJ2-7 better. Germline assignment: CDR1 SGHAT and CDR2 FQDESV (reference sequence). CDR3 length: 12 residues.